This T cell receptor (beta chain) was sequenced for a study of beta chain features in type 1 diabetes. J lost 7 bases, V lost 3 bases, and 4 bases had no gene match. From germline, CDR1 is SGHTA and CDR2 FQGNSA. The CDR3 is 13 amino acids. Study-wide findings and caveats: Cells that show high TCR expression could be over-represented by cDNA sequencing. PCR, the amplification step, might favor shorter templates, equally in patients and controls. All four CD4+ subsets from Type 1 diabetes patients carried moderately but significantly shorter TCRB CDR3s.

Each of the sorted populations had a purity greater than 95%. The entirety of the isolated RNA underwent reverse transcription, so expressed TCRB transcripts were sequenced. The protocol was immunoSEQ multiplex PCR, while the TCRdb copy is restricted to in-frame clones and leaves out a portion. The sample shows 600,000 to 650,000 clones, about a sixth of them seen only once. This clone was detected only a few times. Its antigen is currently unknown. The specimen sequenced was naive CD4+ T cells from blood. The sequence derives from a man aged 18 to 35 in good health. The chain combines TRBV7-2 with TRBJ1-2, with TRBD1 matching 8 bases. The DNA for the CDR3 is TGTGCCAGCAGCTTCCACAGGGGGATTGGCTACACCTTC. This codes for CASSFHRGIGYTF.